The 18 T cell receptor beta chains below were found in one sample sequenced in a study of shared clonotypes between healthy human individuals. This table comes from immunoSEQ multiplex PCR, and its TCRdb copy is limited to in-frame clones, with some not included. Of 450,000 to 500,000 clones listed, around four fifths are singletons. The sample comprised PBMCs. Receptors were obtained from a middle-aged woman in good health. Some clones in this sample may be carry-over from other donors' samples.

This clone was recorded once. This chain joins TRBV4-2 and TRBJ2-5; 7 nucleotides align to TRBD1. V trimming: 1 base; J trimming: 5 bases; junction bases outside the gene matches: 13. Germline V CDR1 and CDR2: LGHNA, YNFKEQ. The CDR3 contains 17 residues. The CDR3: CASSQVSATGLGETQYF. The DNA of the CDR3 is TGTGCCAGCAGCCAAGTTTCCGCGACAGGGCTTGGGGAGACCCAGTACTTC.

The chain joins TRBV9 to TRBJ2-5; D possibly matches TRBD1 or TRBD2 (5 bases each). The end of the DNA fits TRBJ2-7 better, so the J call may be wrong. Germline V gene lookup returns CDR1 SGDLS and CDR2 YYNGEE. This CDR3 is built from 14 residues. The CDR3 here is CASSVDARDREQYF. For the CDR3, the DNA is TGTGCCAGCAGCGTAGACGCCAGGGACCGCGAGCAGTACTTC.

The chain joins TRBV7-7 to TRBJ2-2, with D perhaps matching TRBD1 (5 bases). V was cut by 1 base and J by 6 bases, with 6 bases left in between. This CDR3 is 13 amino acids long. Germline values: CDR1 SSHAT, CDR2 FNYEAQ (reference sequence). CDR3 sequence: CASSLEGAGELFF. The CDR3 DNA sequence: TGTGCCAGCAGCTTAGAAGGGGCCGGGGAGCTGTTTTTT.

V is TRBV5-5 and J is TRBJ2-7; D ambiguous. CDR1 is SGHKS and CDR2 is YYEKEE in the germline V gene (reference sequence). This CDR3 is 13 amino acids long. V was shortened by 3 bases and J by 3 bases, with 10 bases between the two germline ends. The CDR3 bases are TGTGCCAGCAGCTCGACGGCTAACTACGAGCAGTACTTC. Translated: CASSSTANYEQYF.

Worth noting for this clone: A read error may account for a junction end that differs from germline. Other DNA sequences within the sample encode an identical CDR3. The rearrangement uses TRBV4-1 and TRBJ2-1; 7 bases match TRBD2. CDR3 size: 16 residues. In germline, CDR1 is MGHRA, CDR2 YSYEKL. The CDR3 loop is CASSQGLGGSGNEQFF. DNA for the CDR3: TGTGCCAGCAGCCAAGGACTGGGCGGGAGCGGCAATGAGCAGTTCTTC.

The V gene is TRBV29-1, the J gene TRBJ2-1, with D unclear. Germline CDR1 is SQVTM and CDR2 is ANQGSEA. V gave up 5 bases and J gave up 0 bases, with 8 bases separating them. This CDR3 is 13 amino acids long. The CDR3 loop is CSVSRYSYNEQFF. CDR3 DNA sequence: TGCAGCGTTAGCAGATACTCCTACAATGAGCAGTTCTTC.

The V and J genes are TRBV27 and TRBJ2-7; the match to TRBD2 covers 8 bases. Germline CDR1 is MNHEY and CDR2 is SMNVEV (reference sequence). This CDR3 has 12 residues. The V gene end was trimmed by 5 bases and the J gene end by 12 bases; junction bases not matched to a gene: 9. CDR3 sequence (DNA): TGTGCCAGCAGTAACTCCGGGACTAGTCGGTACTTC. This sequence encodes CASSNSGTSRYF.

This clone was recorded only once. The chain is built from TRBV5-4 and TRBJ2-2; D may be TRBD2 (5 bases). CDR1 and CDR2 from the germline V gene are SGHNT and YYREEE (reference sequence). V lost 0 bases and J lost 4, with 10 bases in between. This CDR3 comprises 15 residues. CDR3 loop: CASSLAGRLTGELFF. The DNA for the CDR3 is TGTGCCAGCAGCTTGGCGGGGAGACTCACCGGGGAGCTGTTTTTT. Together with reference TRBV5-4 and TRBJ2-2, the CDR3 gives the full variable domain: ETGVTQSPTHLIKTRGQQVTLRCSSQSGHNTVSWYQQALGQGPQFIFQYYREEENGRGNFPPRFSGLQFPNYSSELNVNALELDDSALYLCASSLAGRLTGELFFGEGSRLTVL.

The genes are TRBV7-7 and TRBJ2-5; 8 bases align to TRBD2. The ends lost 5 bases at V and 1 base at J; junction bases unmatched: 12. CDR1 and CDR2 (germline): SSHAT, FNYEAQ (reference sequence). This CDR3 comprises 17 residues. The CDR3 DNA is TGTGCCAGCAGCCTAAGACCTTACGGGAGGGGCCAAGAGACCCAGTACTTC. The encoded protein is CASSLRPYGRGQETQYF.

The V gene is TRBV7-9, the J gene TRBJ2-2, with a weak D call TRBD1 (5 bases). V lost 5 bases and J 9 bases, leaving 16 bases between the germline ends. Looked up from germline, CDR1 is SEHNR and CDR2 is FQNEAQ (reference sequence). The CDR3 extends over 14 amino acids. The CDR3 sequence: CASSDTGQLRELFF. The CDR3 nucleotides read TGTGCCAGCAGCGATACCGGACAACTCCGGGAGCTGTTTTTT.

J is TRBJ2-1 and V is TRBV10-3; perhaps TRBD2 as D (6 bases). V was clipped by 4 bases and J by 7 bases, with 14 bases between them. The CDR3 runs to 14 residues. Germline-derived CDR1 and CDR2 are ENHRY and SYGVKD. The CDR3 loop is CAISASGGRNEQFF. Written as DNA, the CDR3 is TGTGCCATCAGTGCATCCGGAGGGCGGAATGAGCAGTTCTTC.

This clone came up a few times. Other DNA sequences from this sample encode an identical CDR3 as well. This chain connects TRBV4-3 to TRBJ2-3, with TRBD2 matching over 8 bases. Germline values: CDR1 LGHNA, CDR2 YSLEER. The CDR3 is made up of 15 amino acids. With 0 bases clipped from V and 4 bases from J, the junction kept 3 bases outside the gene matches. CDR3: CASSQDRAGADTQYF. The CDR3 coding sequence is TGCGCCAGCAGCCAAGATAGAGCGGGAGCAGATACGCAGTATTTT.

The CDR3 loop is CATNPTTADLYGYTF. DNA for the CDR3: TGTGCCACAAACCCGACCACGGCGGACCTCTATGGCTACACCTTC. The gene calls are TRBV6-6 and TRBJ1-2; no clear D gene. The CDR3 is 15 amino acids. Deletions cut 10 bases from V and 4 bases from J, with 22 bases between. CDR1 and CDR2 from the germline V gene are MNHNY and SVGAGI (reference sequence).

The CDR3 DNA sequence: TGTGCCAGCACAGCGGGAGCAGATACGCAGTATTTT. The encoded protein is CASTAGADTQYF. This chain uses TRBV2 with TRBJ2-3, with 8 nucleotides matching TRBD2. CDR3 length: 12 residues. CDR1 is SNHLY and CDR2 is FYNNEI in the germline V gene. With 7 bases clipped from V and 4 bases from J, the junction kept 1 base outside the gene matches.

The chain links TRBV30 to TRBJ2-2; D unclear. Germline CDR1 is GTSNPN and CDR2 is SVGIG (reference sequence). CDR3 size: 14 residues. The V gene lost 4 bases and the J gene lost 9 bases, with 18 bases spanning the gap. The CDR3 DNA reads as TGTGCCTGGAAGGCTGCAGAAACGGGCCGGGAGCTGTTTTTT. Protein product: CAWKAAETGRELFF.

In its sample, this clone was seen a few times. This sequence joins TRBV25-1 and TRBJ1-5, with no clear D. V lost 6 bases and J 8 bases, leaving 11 bases between the germline ends. The CDR3 runs 12 residues. CDR1 and CDR2 from the germline V gene are MGHDK and SYGVNS. Here the CDR3 reads CASRAGEEPQHF. The CDR3, as DNA: TGTGCCAGCAGGGCAGGCGAGGAGCCCCAGCATTTT.

With respect to this clone: This CDR3 is also generated by other DNA sequences in the sample. This chain joins TRBV6-1 and TRBJ1-5; no definite D call. Germline V gene data show CDR1 as MNHNS and CDR2 as SASEGT. The CDR3 contains 14 residues. V shed 7 bases and J shed 0 bases, with 10 bases lying between them. The CDR3 nucleotides are TGTGCCAGCATTGAGGGAGCTAGCAATCAGCCCCAGCATTTT. It specifies CASIEGASNQPQHF.

V gene TRBV6-5 combines with J gene TRBJ1-1, with D hard to call. V was pared by 5 bases and J by 5 bases, with 12 bases between. CDR1 is MNHEY, CDR2 SVGAGI, per germline. CDR3 length equals 13 residues. The CDR3 protein is CASSRERRTEAFF. The CDR3 region has the DNA TGTGCCAGCAGTCGAGAGAGGCGTACTGAAGCTTTCTTT.